These T cell receptor beta chains were read from a single sample in a study of OX40 agonist ivuxolimab in advanced cancers. Libraries were prepared by immunoSEQ multiplex PCR; TCRdb keeps only in-frame clonotypes and omits some of them. The sample carries some 130,000 clones, roughly 91% recorded once. Sequenced material: CD4+ or CD8+ T cells sorted from blood, taken in a trial of the OX40 agonist ivuxolimab. Receptor source: an adult with an advanced solid tumor such as melanoma, head and neck, liver or kidney cancer. CDR3s include the opening cysteine and the closing phenylalanine or tryptophan. D genes are given only for firm matches. Some rows have no size entry. The others give once, few or many, or a class for an expanded clone.

CDR3nt	CDR3aa	abundance	d_gene	v_gene	j_gene
TGTGCCAGCAGCTTAGACACTGAAGCTTTCTTT	CASSLDTEAFF	.	.	TRBV11-2	TRBJ1-1
TGTGCCAGCTCACCACAGGAGGCGGGAAACATTCAGTACTTC	CASSPQEAGNIQYF	.	.	TRBV18	TRBJ2-4
TGCGCCAGCAGCCAAGATCAGCTCCTAGGGGAGCAGTACTTC	CASSQDQLLGEQYF	.	.	TRBV4-3	TRBJ2-7
TGTGCCAGCAGCTTGGCGAGGCAGGGATACTATGGCTACACCTTC	CASSLARQGYYGYTF	once	.	TRBV5-4	TRBJ1-2
TGTGCCAGCACCGTAGCGGGGGCCTACAATGAGCAGTTCTTC	CASTVAGAYNEQFF	.	TRBD2	TRBV25-1	TRBJ2-1
TGTGCCAGCACCCCAGACAGGTTGGCGGGAGTGGGTGAGCAGTACTTC	CASTPDRLAGVGEQYF	.	.	TRBV14	TRBJ2-7
TGTGCCAGCAGTAATAGACAGGGGGCCTACGAGCAGTACTTC	CASSNRQGAYEQYF	once	TRBD1	TRBV28	TRBJ2-7
TGTGCCAGCAGTTGGGACACGTGGAATTCACCCCTCCACTTT	CASSWDTWNSPLHF	.	.	TRBV28	TRBJ1-6
TGCGCCAGCAGCGGACAGGGGGCCCCCTCCACAGATACGCAGTATTTT	CASSGQGAPSTDTQYF	.	TRBD1	TRBV4-3	TRBJ2-3
TGTGCCAGCAGTGAGTTTGGGACACCCATCTCGTTCTTCTTC	CASSEFGTPISFFF	once	.	TRBV25-1	TRBJ2-1
TGTGCCAGCAGCTTCCTGACAGGGGTATACAATGAGCAGTTCTTC	CASSFLTGVYNEQFF	once	TRBD1	TRBV7-2	TRBJ2-1
TGTGCCAGCAGTTACTCCCGGACAGGGGGCTCGGACTATGGCTACACCTTC	CASSYSRTGGSDYGYTF	.	TRBD1	TRBV6-7	TRBJ1-2
TGTGCCATCACCCCGACAGGGAACACTGAAGCTTTCTTT	CAITPTGNTEAFF	.	.	TRBV6-5	TRBJ1-1
TGTGCCAGCAGCTTAAGTTGGGGTGGCTATGGCTACACCTTC	CASSLSWGGYGYTF	.	.	TRBV7-8	TRBJ1-2
TGTGCCAGCAGCCTTACAGGGGGATCAAACTATGGCTACACCTTC	CASSLTGGSNYGYTF	.	TRBD1	TRBV14	TRBJ1-2
TGTGCCTGGAGCCGGGGGCCCCTATCCTACGAGCAGTACTTC	CAWSRGPLSYEQYF	.	.	TRBV30	TRBJ2-7
TGTGCCAGCAGCCGACAGAAGCGCACTGAAGCTTTCTTT	CASSRQKRTEAFF	.	.	TRBV6-6	TRBJ1-1
TGTGCCAGCAGCTTGGTGGTGGGGGCCTCTAATTCACCCCTCCACTTT	CASSLVVGASNSPLHF	.	.	TRBV5-6	TRBJ1-6
TGTGCCAGCAGCTTCCGACAGGGGGCTGGGACTGAAGCTTTCTTT	CASSFRQGAGTEAFF	.	TRBD1	TRBV11-3	TRBJ1-1
TGTGCCAGCATGAAGACAGGGGCCTACGAGCAGTACTTC	CASMKTGAYEQYF	.	TRBD1	TRBV27	TRBJ2-7
TGCGCCAGCAGCCCCCGGGGAGAGGCCAGCTCCTATAATTCACCCCTCCACTTT	CASSPRGEASSYNSPLHF	.	.	TRBV5-4	TRBJ1-6
TGTGCCAGCAAAGGGATGGACACTGAAGCTTTCTTT	CASKGMDTEAFF	.	.	TRBV7-2	TRBJ1-1
TGTGCCAGCAGCCAGGGCCGGGACACCTGGCGGGAGCTGTTTTTT	CASSQGRDTWRELFF	.	.	TRBV7-2	TRBJ2-2
TGTGCCAGCAGCCCCCGAGGCGGGGGGAACACTGAAGCTTTCTTT	CASSPRGGGNTEAFF	.	.	TRBV7-2	TRBJ1-1
TGTGCCAGCAGTTTCCAACAGCGCACAGATACGCAGTATTTT	CASSFQQRTDTQYF	once	.	TRBV27	TRBJ2-3
TGTGCCAGTAGTATTGCCCTTGGGCCGGCAAACTATGGCTACACCTTC	CASSIALGPANYGYTF	.	.	TRBV19	TRBJ1-2
TGTGCCAGCATTGGACAGGGCTTAGCCTATGGCTACACCTTC	CASIGQGLAYGYTF	.	TRBD1	TRBV6-5	TRBJ1-2
TGTGCCAGCAGCTTAAGCGAGTCAGGTGAGCAGTTCTTC	CASSLSESGEQFF	.	.	TRBV11-2	TRBJ2-1
TGTGCCAGCAGCTTGTGGACAGGGGGTAATGGCTACACCTTC	CASSLWTGGNGYTF	.	TRBD1	TRBV7-9	TRBJ1-2
TGTGCCAGCAGCCAAGCCCGGACAGGGAATACGTACGAGCAGTACTTC	CASSQARTGNTYEQYF	.	TRBD1	TRBV7-9	TRBJ2-7
TGTGCCAGCAACACACTCGGGGTGCACACTGAAGCTTTCTTT	CASNTLGVHTEAFF	.	.	TRBV13	TRBJ1-1
TGTGCCAGTAGTACCTCCTTAGCGGTTCCCAATGAGCAGTTCTTC	CASSTSLAVPNEQFF	.	.	TRBV19	TRBJ2-1
TGTGCCAGCAGCGCCAGTCTGGGACAGGGAAACTATGGCTACACCTTC	CASSASLGQGNYGYTF	.	TRBD1	TRBV9	TRBJ1-2